These 30 T cell receptor beta chains were sequenced from one sample in a study of sequential checkpoint blockade in melanoma. Some clones are missing from TCRdb's copy, which holds only in-frame ones; the method was immunoSEQ multiplex PCR. The sample includes about 21,000 clones, roughly 80% of them seen just once. Noted treatment: randomized to nivolumab then ipilimumab (arm A) or the reverse (arm B). The specimen was CD8+ T cells sorted from blood (inferred from file names), collected from a patient given nivolumab and ipilimumab in sequence. The receptors were sampled from a human donor with melanoma.

The CDR3 reads CASNDRGRETQYF. DNA of the CDR3: TGTGCCAGCAACGACAGGGGGAGAGAGACCCAGTACTTC. The rearrangement links TRBV6-5 to TRBJ2-5; 9 bases line up with TRBD1. Germline values: CDR1 MNHEY, CDR2 SVGAGI. The CDR3 totals 13 residues. J was trimmed by 4 bases and V by 7 bases; bases with no gene match: 4.

This chain links TRBV28 with TRBJ2-3; D not resolved. V lost 2 bases to trimming and J lost 2 bases, with 14 bases between them. Looked up from germline, CDR1 is MDHEN and CDR2 is SYDVKM. This CDR3 has 16 amino acids. CDR3 nucleotide sequence: TGTGCCAGCAGTTTACGGGTCCCGCTCAACACAGATACGCAGTATTTT. It translates to CASSLRVPLNTDTQYF.

This clone has a handful of counts. J is TRBJ1-1 and V is TRBV4-1, with 8 bases that match TRBD1. The V gene's germline CDR1 is MGHRA and CDR2 YSYEKL. V lost 4 bases and J lost 4; bases outside the gene matches: 11. CDR3 length: 16 amino acids. The CDR3 region has the DNA TGCGCCAGCAGCCGCGAACGTAGCACAGGGGGCACTGAAGCTTTCTTT. Its protein product is CASSRERSTGGTEAFF.

The chain carries TRBV30 and TRBJ1-6; a possible D gene is TRBD1 (5 bases). Germline V CDR1 and CDR2: GTSNPN, SVGIG (reference sequence). This CDR3 has 15 amino acids. V dropped 0 bases and J dropped 7 bases, with 13 bases sitting between them. Here the CDR3 reads CAWSVLRRGNSPLHF. The CDR3 DNA reads as TGTGCCTGGAGTGTACTACGGAGGGGAAATTCACCCCTCCACTTT. The whole variable domain, filled in from reference TRBV30 and TRBJ1-6, reads SQTIHQWPATLVQPVGSPLSLECTVEGTSNPNLYWYRQAAGRGLQLLFYSVGIGQISSEVPQNLSASRPQDRQFILSSKKLLLSDSGFYLCAWSVLRRGNSPLHFGNGTRLTVT.

In this sample, this clone turned up once. This rearrangement joins TRBV5-4 to TRBJ2-2; 7 bases map to TRBD1. The V segment lost 2 bases and the J segment 6 bases; nucleotides outside the gene matches: 1. Germline assignment: CDR1 SGHNT and CDR2 YYREEE (reference sequence). The CDR3 runs to 13 residues. The CDR3 here is CASSFTGAGELFF. The CDR3 DNA is TGTGCCAGCAGCTTCACAGGGGCCGGGGAGCTGTTTTTT.

The chain has TRBV5-4 and TRBJ2-7; 9 bases fit TRBD1. This CDR3 comprises 15 residues. The ends lost 4 bases at V and 0 bases at J; junction bases unmatched: 5. Germline CDR1 SGHNT, CDR2 YYREEE (reference sequence). Written as DNA, the CDR3 is TGTGCCAGCAGCAGTCCGGGACAGGGCTCCTACGAGCAGTACTTC. Translating gives CASSSPGQGSYEQYF.

The chain joins TRBV28 to TRBJ1-1; D is undetermined. From germline, CDR1 is MDHEN and CDR2 SYDVKM. Trimming shortened V by 5 bases and J by 4 bases, and 5 bases separated the two germline ends. This CDR3 is built from 11 residues. The CDR3: CASSPLTEAFF. The CDR3 coding sequence is TGTGCCAGCAGTCCCCTCACTGAAGCTTTCTTT.

The chain recombines TRBV4-3 with TRBJ2-6; 8 nucleotides agree with TRBD2. With V trimmed by 0 bases and J by 2 bases, 18 bases remained unmatched. Germline V gene lookup returns CDR1 LGHNA and CDR2 YSLEER. The length of the CDR3 is 22 residues. CDR3 coding DNA: TGCGCCAGCAGCCAAGATGAAGTGGTTATGGGTAGCGGGGTGGCTGGGGCCAACGTCCTGACTTTC. It specifies CASSQDEVVMGSGVAGANVLTF.

This CDR3 reads CAWAGTGVHYGYTF. For the CDR3, the DNA is TGTGCCTGGGCCGGGACAGGGGTTCACTATGGCTACACCTTC. The chain employs TRBV30 and TRBJ1-2, with 10 positions matching TRBD1. The CDR3 consists of 14 residues. V shed 5 bases, J shed 3 bases, and the junction held 6 bases outside the gene matches. Germline CDR1 is GTSNPN and CDR2 is SVGIG (reference sequence).

V is TRBV5-4 and J is TRBJ2-7; 8 nucleotides align to TRBD1. This CDR3 has 14 residues. With 3 bases clipped from V and 2 bases from J, the junction kept 4 bases outside the gene matches. Germline V CDR1 and CDR2: SGHNT, YYREEE (reference sequence). CDR3 coding DNA: TGTGCCAGCAGCTCACCGGGACAGGCCTACGAGCAGTACTTC. It encodes CASSSPGQAYEQYF.

The V gene is TRBV9, the J gene TRBJ2-7; the D gene is possibly TRBD2 (6 bases). V was trimmed by 4 bases and J by 2 bases, leaving 19 bases between them. Germline CDR1 is SGDLS and CDR2 is YYNGEE. The CDR3 has 16 residues. The CDR3 nucleotides are TGTGCCAGCAGCTTAGAAACCGGGACTCCTACCTACGAGCAGTACTTC. This translates into CASSLETGTPTYEQYF.

The chain links TRBV30 to TRBJ1-6; D is unclear. CDR1 is GTSNPN, CDR2 SVGIG, per germline (reference sequence). Trimming removed 3 bases at V and 5 bases at J, with 14 bases between. CDR3 length: 15 residues. CDR3: CAWSFGEEDNSPLHF. The CDR3 DNA follows: TGTGCCTGGAGCTTCGGGGAGGAAGATAATTCACCCCTCCACTTT.

The CDR3 coding sequence is TGTGCCAGCAGCTTAGGGGGGGGAGGTACGCTACCGTACTATGGCTACACCTTC. As protein: CASSLGGGGTLPYYGYTF. The chain uses TRBV13 and TRBJ1-2; D is possibly TRBD1 (5 bases). The CDR3 has 18 residues. V was clipped by 0 bases and J by 3 bases, with 20 bases between them. The germline CDR1 and CDR2 sequences are PRHDT and FYEKMQ (reference sequence).

Worth noting for this clone: The same CDR3 is also encoded by other DNA sequences in this sample. The V call is TRBV27, the J call TRBJ2-5, with TRBD1 matching over 10 bases. Germline V gene data show CDR1 as MNHEY and CDR2 as SMNVEV (reference sequence). J gave up 4 bases and V 1 base, and 12 bases lay outside the gene matches. The CDR3 is made up of 18 amino acids. DNA of the CDR3: TGTGCCAGCAGTTTATTACCGGGGGGACAGGGGTGGGGAGAGACCCAGTACTTC. It specifies CASSLLPGGQGWGETQYF.

V is TRBV10-3 and J is TRBJ2-7; 7 bases agree with TRBD1. The CDR3 covers 15 residues. V lost 3 bases to trimming and J lost 6 bases; unmatched junction nucleotides: 11. The germline CDR1 and CDR2 sequences are ENHRY and SYGVKD. The CDR3 DNA reads TGTGCCATCAGTGACTCTAGAGGACAGGCCGGCGAGCAGTACTTC. Translation gives CAISDSRGQAGEQYF.

CDR3 region: CASSLRTGPSTDTQYF. CDR3 DNA: TGTGCCAGCAGCTTAAGGACAGGGCCTAGCACAGATACGCAGTATTTT. The rearrangement uses TRBV7-9 and TRBJ2-3; 8 bases are shared with TRBD1. The CDR3 sequence is 16 residues long. Germline trimming cut 2 bases from V and 0 bases from J; bases unmatched to any gene: 4. Germline V lookup: CDR1 SEHNR, CDR2 FQNEAQ (reference sequence).

J is TRBJ2-7 and V is TRBV30, with 8 nucleotides matching TRBD1. This CDR3 has 14 amino acids. J gave up 5 bases and V 0 bases, and 6 bases lay outside the gene matches. Germline assignment: CDR1 GTSNPN and CDR2 SVGIG (reference sequence). The CDR3 sequence is CAWSVGRGLNEQYF. The DNA for the CDR3 is TGTGCCTGGAGTGTAGGCAGGGGGCTAAACGAGCAGTACTTC.

This CDR3 reads CSVEDGTGQTEAFF. The CDR3 DNA is TGCAGCGTTGAAGATGGGACAGGGCAAACTGAAGCTTTCTTT. This chain joins TRBV29-1 and TRBJ1-1; 9 bases are a match to TRBD1. The junction had 4 bases not matched to a gene; V was cut back by 0 bases and J by 5 bases. Germline CDR1 SQVTM, CDR2 ANQGSEA. The CDR3 loop spans 14 amino acids.

This chain uses TRBV27 with TRBJ1-1; the match to TRBD1 covers 7 bases. The CDR3 is made up of 16 amino acids. After removal of 5 bases from V and 1 base from J, the junction contained 10 bases not matched to a gene. Germline V gene data show CDR1 as MNHEY and CDR2 as SMNVEV (reference sequence). In DNA form, the CDR3 reads TGTGCCAGCAGTCCAAGATGGGACAGCCCGAACACTGAAGCTTTCTTT. Translation gives CASSPRWDSPNTEAFF.

The CDR3 sequence: CASSDRGQSLWPQHF. CDR3 DNA sequence: TGTGCCAGCAGTGATAGGGGACAGTCCTTATGGCCCCAGCATTTT. The chain joins TRBV6-1 to TRBJ1-5; 7 bases map to TRBD1. CDR3 length equals 15 residues. Germline loops: CDR1 MNHNS, CDR2 SASEGT. Trimming at V came to 3 bases and at J to 9 bases, leaving 11 bases not matched to a gene.

V and J are TRBV28 and TRBJ2-3, with a weak D call TRBD2 (6 bases). The V gene lost 3 bases and the J gene lost 9 bases, with 13 bases spanning the gap. This CDR3 is built from 13 residues. Germline CDR1 is MDHEN and CDR2 is SYDVKM. CDR3: CASSFGGSATQYF. As DNA, the CDR3 is TGTGCCAGCAGTTTTGGGGGGTCAGCGACGCAGTATTTT.

This chain joins TRBV4-3 and TRBJ2-3; possibly TRBD1 for D (5 bases). The CDR3 length is 20 residues. V was cut by 0 bases and J by 4 bases, with 26 bases left in between. In germline, CDR1 is LGHNA, CDR2 YSLEER. The CDR3 loop reads CASSQDQGAGLSDAPDTQYF. CDR3 DNA: TGCGCCAGCAGCCAAGACCAAGGGGCCGGGTTAAGCGATGCACCAGATACGCAGTATTTT.

The rearrangement links TRBV4-3 to TRBJ2-5; possibly TRBD1 for D (5 bases). The better agreement between TRBJ2-7 and the DNA end casts doubt on the J call. Germline V gene lookup returns CDR1 LGHNA and CDR2 YSLEER. The CDR3 totals 18 residues. CDR3 bases: TGCGCCAGCAGCCAAGATCCGGTTGGTCAGGGTCTTGTCTACGAGCAGTACTTC. Encoded protein: CASSQDPVGQGLVYEQYF.

This rearrangement joins TRBV5-4 to TRBJ2-7; D is possibly TRBD1 (5 bases). Trimming left V 7 bases short and J 6 bases short, with 20 bases between. CDR3 size: 14 residues. Germline V CDR1 and CDR2: SGHNT, YYREEE (reference sequence). The CDR3 bases are TGTGCCAGCCCCTTAATGGGTGGGCAGGGCGAGCAGTACTTC. Its translation: CASPLMGGQGEQYF.

The CDR3 DNA sequence: TGTGCCAGCAGCTTAGAATCACCGGACAGGGCGAATGAGCAGTTCTTC. It specifies CASSLESPDRANEQFF. The V and J genes are TRBV11-2 and TRBJ2-1; 8 bases map to TRBD1. This CDR3 has 16 residues. Trimming cost V 0 bases and J 7 bases; bases outside gene matches: 8. Germline V lookup: CDR1 SGHAT, CDR2 FQNNGV.

The chain joins TRBV30 to TRBJ1-1, with 8 bases lining up with TRBD1. Per the germline V gene, CDR1 is GTSNPN and CDR2 is SVGIG (reference sequence). The CDR3 sequence is 14 residues long. With 0 bases clipped from V and 3 bases from J, the junction kept 3 bases outside the gene matches. The CDR3 sequence: CAWSVTGVYTEAFF. DNA of the CDR3: TGTGCCTGGAGTGTGACAGGGGTTTACACTGAAGCTTTCTTT. Together with reference TRBV30 and TRBJ1-1, the CDR3 gives the full variable domain: SQTIHQWPATLVQPVGSPLSLECTVEGTSNPNLYWYRQAAGRGLQLLFYSVGIGQISSEVPQNLSASRPQDRQFILSSKKLLLSDSGFYLCAWSVTGVYTEAFFGQGTRLTVV.

The chain is built from TRBV27 and TRBJ2-5, with 11 positions matching TRBD2. V trimming: 4 bases; J trimming: 2 bases; junction bases outside the gene matches: 12. This CDR3 contains 18 residues. The germline CDR1 and CDR2 sequences are MNHEY and SMNVEV (reference sequence). The CDR3 region is CASSSHPQGLAAQETQYF. CDR3 DNA sequence: TGTGCCAGCAGTTCCCACCCCCAGGGACTAGCGGCGCAAGAGACCCAGTACTTC.

This clone was recorded once. The chain employs TRBV5-6 and TRBJ2-1; weak D call: TRBD1 (5 bases). Germline CDR1 reads SGHDT; CDR2 reads YYEEEE. V was clipped by 3 bases and J by 8 bases, with 18 bases between them. CDR3 length: 15 amino acids. In DNA, the CDR3 is TGTGCCAGCAGCTCCGCGGTGGGGCAGGGCGATGAGCAGTTCTTC. Protein sequence: CASSSAVGQGDEQFF.

This chain uses TRBV10-3 with TRBJ2-1, with TRBD2 matching over 13 bases. This CDR3 contains 16 residues. CDR1 and CDR2 (germline): ENHRY, SYGVKD. Trimming took 4 bases from V and 7 from J; bases not matched to a gene: 7. CDR3 amino acids: CAISGRLAGGGNEQFF. The CDR3 coding sequence is TGTGCCATCAGTGGCCGACTAGCGGGAGGAGGTAATGAGCAGTTCTTC.

The chain employs TRBV7-9 and TRBJ1-5; D is unclear. CDR3 length: 14 amino acids. Trimming cost V 5 bases and J 7 bases, with 15 bases left between them. Germline values: CDR1 SEHNR, CDR2 FQNEAQ (reference sequence). The CDR3: CASSPPTGDQPQHF. The CDR3 DNA reads as TGTGCCAGCAGCCCACCCACGGGAGACCAGCCCCAGCATTTT.